This T cell receptor (beta chain) was observed in a study of identical twins. General observations from the study: Diverse VJ usage suggested most zero-insertion clonotypes were not invariant T cells. Within twin pairs, the out-of-frame alpha sequences they shared showed excess low generation probability.

Germline V gene lookup returns CDR1 SGDLS and CDR2 YYNGEE. V was shortened by 0 bases and J by 6 bases, with 8 bases between the two germline ends. This CDR3 has 13 amino acids. TCRdb used MiXCR to reprocess the 5' RACE reads, holding one entry per CDR3 protein. The table includes 600,000 to 700,000 distinct CDR3 sequences, 20% to 25% detected once. This clonotype was observed a few times. Its antigen is as yet unknown. The sample was also linked to a second study, of T cells expressing NK-cell markers. That study reports: Dominance of the CD3+CD56-NKG2C+ fraction by these clonotypes also held in a handful of donors.

This TCR was sampled from a woman younger than 30 in good health. J is TRBJ2-3 and V is TRBV9, with D possibly being TRBD1 (5 bases). The sample was PBMCs. CDR3 amino acids: CASSVGNRDTQYF. CDR3 coding DNA: TGTGCCAGCAGCGTAGGAAACAGGGATACGCAGTATTTT.